The clone carrying this TCR beta chain was seen a few times. This CDR3 is built from 16 residues. Germline V lookup: CDR1 MNHEY, CDR2 SMNVEV (reference sequence). V was trimmed by 1 base and J by 1 base, leaving 11 bases between them. The entry originates in a study of cytomegalovirus exposure and HLA in healthy donors. Vbeta (60) and Jbeta (13) primers were used in the PCR. Data came from immunoSEQ multiplex PCR; TCRdb stores just in-frame clones and leaves some out. The sample lists 150,000 to 170,000 clones; roughly 80% were seen once. The sample comprised PBMCs. The chain has TRBV27 and TRBJ1-5; D remains ambiguous. The sequence was obtained from a man in his late teens or twenties in good health and CMV-seronegative. CDR3 DNA: TGTGCCAGCAGTTTATATAGCGGTGTGAGCAATCAGCCCCAGCATTTT. Its translation: CASSLYSGVSNQPQHF.